These 21 T cell receptor beta chains were all obtained from the same sample, sequenced in a study of blood T cell repertoires in COVID-19. Profiled with immunoSEQ multiplex PCR; TCRdb holds only in-frame clones, not every one. The sample lists about 100,000 clones, just under 80% occurring once. Sequenced material: peripheral blood. The receptors derive from a human donor in a cohort sampled during active COVID-19.

This chain connects TRBV28 to TRBJ2-5; TRBD2 aligns across 7 bases. The germline V gene encodes CDR1 MDHEN and CDR2 SYDVKM. The CDR3 runs 15 residues. Trimming at V came to 6 bases and at J to 2 bases, leaving 9 bases not matched to a gene. The CDR3: CASSLGTTGQETQYF. CDR3 bases: TGTGCCAGCAGCCTAGGGACTACCGGACAAGAGACCCAGTACTTC.

CDR3 in amino acids: CASGSNNEQFF. CDR3 DNA sequence: TGTGCTAGTGGTTCCAACAATGAGCAGTTCTTC. The V call is TRBV12-5, the J call TRBJ2-1; D not certain. The germline gives CDR1 LGHNT, CDR2 FRNRAP. Trimming left V 4 bases short and J 5 bases short, with 3 bases between. The CDR3 has 11 residues.

V gene TRBV7-9 combines with J gene TRBJ1-2; weak D call: TRBD1 (6 bases). This CDR3 has 13 residues. CDR1 and CDR2 (germline): SEHNR, FQNEAQ (reference sequence). Trimming took off 8 bases at V and 6 bases at J, with 16 bases between the two ends. The CDR3 loop reads CASPYREGDGYTF. CDR3 nucleotide sequence: TGTGCCAGCCCCTACCGTGAGGGGGATGGCTACACCTTC.

V is TRBV7-2 and J is TRBJ2-2, with 7 bases aligning to TRBD1. There are 14 residues in the CDR3. V shed 5 bases, J shed 4 bases, and the junction held 4 bases outside the gene matches. CDR1 is SGHTA, CDR2 FQGNSA, per germline. DNA for the CDR3: TGTGCCAGCAGCCAAACAGGGGCCACCGGGGAGCTGTTTTTT. It translates to CASSQTGATGELFF.

The J gene is TRBJ2-7, the V gene TRBV28, with 8 bases matching TRBD1. J lost 0 bases, V lost 1 base, and 2 bases had no gene match. The CDR3 runs 15 residues. Germline CDR1 is MDHEN and CDR2 is SYDVKM. CDR3 in DNA: TGTGCCAGCAGTTTATACAGGGGGAGCTCCTACGAGCAGTACTTC. This translates into CASSLYRGSSYEQYF.

This sequence joins TRBV7-2 and TRBJ2-2, with TRBD2 matching over 9 bases. After removal of 5 bases from V and 3 bases from J, the junction contained 4 bases not matched to a gene. CDR3 length equals 15 residues. CDR1 SGHTA and CDR2 FQGNSA come from the germline V gene. DNA for the CDR3: TGTGCCAGCAGCACTAGCGGGTCATACACCGGGGAGCTGTTTTTT. Its protein is CASSTSGSYTGELFF.

The V and J genes are TRBV24-1 and TRBJ2-2; tentative D call: TRBD1 (5 bases). Germline V gene data show CDR1 as KGHDR and CDR2 as SFDVKD. V was shortened by 0 bases and J by 5 bases, with 12 bases between the two germline ends. The CDR3 sequence is 16 residues long. CDR3 sequence (DNA): TGTGCCACCAGTGATTTGAAGGGGCTAGGGACCGGGGAGCTGTTTTTT. Encoded protein: CATSDLKGLGTGELFF.

This clone was counted once. The chain has TRBV5-8 and TRBJ2-3; TRBD2 agrees at 12 bases. Germline V gene data show CDR1 as SGHTS and CDR2 as YDEGEE. CDR3 length: 19 residues. Trimming at V came to 4 bases and at J to 2 bases, leaving 14 bases not matched to a gene. The CDR3 sequence is CASSKRVTSGSRHTDTQYF. CDR3 coding DNA: TGTGCCAGCAGCAAAAGAGTGACTAGCGGGAGCCGTCACACAGATACGCAGTATTTT.

The chain carries TRBV9 and TRBJ1-1; D gene ambiguous. Deletions cut 4 bases from V and 4 bases from J, with 11 bases between. The length of the CDR3 is 13 residues. Germline-derived CDR1 and CDR2 are SGDLS and YYNGEE. CDR3 bases: TGTGCCAGCAGCCCCTTCACGGGCACTGAAGCTTTCTTT. This sequence encodes CASSPFTGTEAFF.

The chain joins TRBV6-1 to TRBJ1-1; 9 nucleotides align to TRBD1. J was trimmed by 1 base and V by 2 bases; bases with no gene match: 5. This CDR3 is 16 amino acids long. CDR1 is MNHNS, CDR2 SASEGT, per germline. Written as DNA, the CDR3 is TGTGCCAGCAGTGAACAGGGACAGGGAAAGAACACTGAAGCTTTCTTT. Translating gives CASSEQGQGKNTEAFF.

The V and J genes are TRBV5-1 and TRBJ1-1; 7 bases are shared with TRBD1. CDR3 length: 14 residues. The J segment lost 4 bases and the V segment lost 2 bases, leaving 5 bases of the junction unmatched. Germline V gene sequence: CDR1 SGHRS, CDR2 YFSETQ. The CDR3 reads CASSLQGLGTEAFF. The CDR3 coding sequence is TGCGCCAGCAGCTTACAGGGGTTGGGCACTGAAGCTTTCTTT.

V usage is TRBV6-5 and J usage is TRBJ1-1; D unresolved. This CDR3 is built from 13 residues. Germline CDR1 reads MNHEY; CDR2 reads SVGAGI. V was clipped by 7 bases and J by 5 bases, with 14 bases between them. This chain's CDR3 is CASIPHRRTEAFF. Written as DNA, the CDR3 is TGTGCCAGCATTCCCCACCGGAGGACTGAAGCTTTCTTT.

The V and J genes are TRBV12-3 or TRBV12-4 and TRBJ1-2; possible D gene TRBD1, 5 bases. The CDR3 has 12 residues. Trimming stripped 4 bases from V and 5 bases from J, with 8 bases between. The CDR3 reads CASSSSGYGYTF. CDR3 bases: TGTGCCAGCAGTTCATCAGGGTATGGCTACACCTTC.

This chain links TRBV7-9 with TRBJ2-2; the D gene is possibly TRBD2 (6 bases). V gave up 5 bases and J gave up 4 bases, with 11 bases separating them. The CDR3 has 14 residues. Germline CDR1 reads SEHNR; CDR2 reads FQNEAQ (reference sequence). The CDR3 DNA follows: TGTGCCAGCAGCCCCGGTAGCGGCACCGGGGAGCTGTTTTTT. Its protein is CASSPGSGTGELFF.

CDR3 nucleotides: TGCGCCAGCAGCTTGGAGCAGGGGGGTAATTCACCCCTCCACTTT. This sequence encodes CASSLEQGGNSPLHF. The chain recombines TRBV5-1 with TRBJ1-6; TRBD1 matches 7 bases. The CDR3 is 15 amino acids. Germline values: CDR1 SGHRS, CDR2 YFSETQ. J was trimmed by 6 bases and V by 0 bases; bases with no gene match: 3.

This chain uses TRBV5-6 with TRBJ1-3; D is perhaps TRBD1 (6 bases). Trimming stripped 0 bases from V and 4 bases from J, with 11 bases between. The CDR3 has 15 amino acids. CDR1 is SGHDT and CDR2 is YYEEEE in the germline V gene. The CDR3: CASSLDPGVGNTIYF. The CDR3, as DNA: TGTGCCAGCAGCTTGGACCCAGGGGTCGGAAACACCATATATTTT.

This chain connects TRBV28 to TRBJ2-5, with D possibly TRBD1 on 5 matching bases. This CDR3 region has 13 residues. Germline assignment: CDR1 MDHEN and CDR2 SYDVKM. With 8 bases removed from V and 1 base from J, the gap between germline ends came to 11 bases. CDR3 sequence reads: CASLRQFQETQYF. CDR3 sequence (DNA): TGTGCCAGCCTTAGACAGTTCCAAGAGACCCAGTACTTC.

This clone has only a few counts. The gene calls are TRBV7-2 and TRBJ2-3; D gene ambiguous. V was pared by 2 bases and J by 2 bases, with 11 bases between. The germline V gene encodes CDR1 SGHTA and CDR2 FQGNSA. CDR3 length: 15 amino acids. CDR3 DNA: TGTGCCAGCAGCTTATCACAGACGTACACAGATACGCAGTATTTT. It specifies CASSLSQTYTDTQYF.

The chain couples TRBV14 to TRBJ1-1, with TRBD1 identical over 7 bases. Trimming took 1 base from V and 4 from J; bases not matched to a gene: 0. Germline V gene data show CDR1 as SGHDN and CDR2 as FVKESK. The CDR3 has 13 residues. The chain's CDR3 is CASSQGTGTEAFF. The CDR3 DNA reads as TGTGCCAGCAGCCAAGGGACAGGCACTGAAGCTTTCTTT.

The chain combines TRBV15 with TRBJ2-7; 8 bases line up with TRBD2. This CDR3 has 14 amino acids. V lost 0 bases to trimming and J lost 7 bases; unmatched junction nucleotides: 5. CDR1 is LNHNV and CDR2 is YYDKDF in the germline V gene (reference sequence). The CDR3 loop is CATSRDFGGGEQYF. The CDR3 DNA sequence: TGTGCCACCAGCAGAGATTTCGGGGGGGGTGAGCAGTACTTC.

The rearrangement links TRBV5-6 to TRBJ1-1, with D possibly being TRBD1 (6 bases). With 2 bases removed from V and 1 base from J, the gap between germline ends came to 12 bases. Germline V gene data show CDR1 as SGHDT and CDR2 as YYEEEE. The CDR3 spans 15 residues. CDR3 in DNA: TGTGCCAGCAGCTTACTAAACAGGGCGAACACTGAAGCTTTCTTT. Its translation is CASSLLNRANTEAFF.